The TCR beta chain under discussion was sequenced for a study of blood T cell repertoires in COVID-19. Those who participated ranged in age from about 18 to 89 years and resided in about two dozen US areas. Clones were read by immunoSEQ multiplex PCR, and TCRdb kept only the in-frame ones, dropping some. Among roughly 150,000 clones, around four fifths were seen once, and the ten largest hold approximately 7.7%. CDR3 size: 14 residues. Trimming cost V 2 bases and J 2 bases, with 8 bases left between them. Germline V gene sequence: CDR1 SGHNT, CDR2 YYREEE (reference sequence). This chain joins TRBV5-4 and TRBJ1-5; unclear D gene. The receptor comes from a woman aged 50 to 60 who had recovered from COVID-19. Sequenced material: PBMCs or T cells enriched from blood (not recorded which). The CDR3 region is CASSFDGGNQPQHF. CDR3 bases: TGTGCCAGCAGCTTCGACGGGGGCAATCAGCCCCAGCATTTT.